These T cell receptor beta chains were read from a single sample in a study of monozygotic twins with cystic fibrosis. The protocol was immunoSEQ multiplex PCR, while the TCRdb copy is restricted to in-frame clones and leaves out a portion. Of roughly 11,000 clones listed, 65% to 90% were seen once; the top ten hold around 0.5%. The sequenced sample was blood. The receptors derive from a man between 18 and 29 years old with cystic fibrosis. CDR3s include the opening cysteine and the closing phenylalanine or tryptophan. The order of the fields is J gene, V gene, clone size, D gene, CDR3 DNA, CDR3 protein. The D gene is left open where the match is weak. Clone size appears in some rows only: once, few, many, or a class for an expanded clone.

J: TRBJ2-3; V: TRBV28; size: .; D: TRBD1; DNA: TGTGCCAGCACCGACAGGGGGCAGGACTACACAGATACGCAGTATTTT; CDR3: CASTDRGQDYTDTQYF
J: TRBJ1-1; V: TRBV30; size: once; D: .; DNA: TGTGCCTGGAGTACAGGGTTGAACACTGAAGCTTTCTTT; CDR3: CAWSTGLNTEAFF
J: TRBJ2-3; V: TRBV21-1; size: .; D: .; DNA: TGTGCCAGCAGCAAAATCCAGGGACCGAGCACAGATACGCAGTATTTT; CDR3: CASSKIQGPSTDTQYF
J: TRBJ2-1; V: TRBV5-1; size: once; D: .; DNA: TGCGCCAGCAGCTTGGAGCCTGGGTTTACCTACAATGAGCAGTTCTTC; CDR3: CASSLEPGFTYNEQFF
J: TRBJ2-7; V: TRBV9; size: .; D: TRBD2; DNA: TGTGCCAGCAGCCCTAGCGGGATTAACGACGAGCAGTACTTC; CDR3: CASSPSGINDEQYF
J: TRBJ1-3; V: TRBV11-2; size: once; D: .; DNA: TGTGCCAGCAGCTTCCTCAAGACAGACAGGACCTCTCCTGGAAACACCATATATTTT; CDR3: CASSFLKTDRTSPGNTIYF
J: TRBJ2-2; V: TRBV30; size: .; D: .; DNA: TGTGCCTGGAGGGTGAACACCGGGGAGCTGTTTTTT; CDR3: CAWRVNTGELFF
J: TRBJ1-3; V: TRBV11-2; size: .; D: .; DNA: TGTGCCAGCAGCAACAGAAACACCATATATTTT; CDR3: CASSNRNTIYF
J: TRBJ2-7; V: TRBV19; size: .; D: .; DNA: TGTGCCAGTGGTTCAGGGATCGCTTACGAGCAGTACTTC; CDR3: CASGSGIAYEQYF
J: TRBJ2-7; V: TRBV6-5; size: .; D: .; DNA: TGTGCCAGCAGTGCCTCCTTCAGGGGCGAGCAGTACTTC; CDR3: CASSASFRGEQYF
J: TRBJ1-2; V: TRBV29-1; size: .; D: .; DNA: TGCAGCGTTGATGGGAGTGGAGGGATAAGTTATGGCTACACCTTC; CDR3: CSVDGSGGISYGYTF
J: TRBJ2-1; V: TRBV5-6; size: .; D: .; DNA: TGTGCCAGCAGCTTGGGTAATGAGCAGTTCTTC; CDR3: CASSLGNEQFF
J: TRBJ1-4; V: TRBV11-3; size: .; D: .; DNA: TGTGCCAGCAGCCGTCTAGAAGGGGGTTGGGAAAAACTGTTTTTT; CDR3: CASSRLEGGWEKLFF
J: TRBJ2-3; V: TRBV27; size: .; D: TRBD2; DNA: TGTGCCAGCAGCCGGGGGGGGACTAGCGGGAGGACAGATACGCAGTATTTT; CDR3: CASSRGGTSGRTDTQYF
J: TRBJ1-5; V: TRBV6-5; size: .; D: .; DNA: TGTGCCAGCAGTTACTTGTACAGGGTCGGCAATCAGCCCCAGCATTTT; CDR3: CASSYLYRVGNQPQHF
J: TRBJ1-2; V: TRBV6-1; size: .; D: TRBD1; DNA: TGTGCCAGCAGTAGTCAGGGGGCGGTGGATGGCTACACCTTC; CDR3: CASSSQGAVDGYTF
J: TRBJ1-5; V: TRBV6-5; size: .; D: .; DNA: TGTGCCAGCAGCCGTTTTGGGGGCAATCAGCCCCAGCATTTT; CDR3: CASSRFGGNQPQHF
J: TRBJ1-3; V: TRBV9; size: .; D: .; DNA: TGTGCCAGCAGAGGGGTTTCCGGAAACACCATATATTTT; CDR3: CASRGVSGNTIYF
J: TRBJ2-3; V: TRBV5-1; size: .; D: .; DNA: TGCGCCAGCAGCTTGATGGATCAGATAGCAGATACGCAGTATTTT; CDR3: CASSLMDQIADTQYF
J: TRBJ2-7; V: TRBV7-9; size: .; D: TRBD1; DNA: TGTGCCAGCAGCTCCCCTTGGGACAGGGTCCGGGAGCAGTACTTC; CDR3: CASSSPWDRVREQYF
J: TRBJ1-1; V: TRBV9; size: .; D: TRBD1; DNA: TGTGCCAGCAGCGTCGAAGGGGGGACAGGGGTTGTAGGCACTGAAGCTTTCTTT; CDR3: CASSVEGGTGVVGTEAFF
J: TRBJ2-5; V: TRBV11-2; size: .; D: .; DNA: TGTGCCAGCAGCTTATGGCGCCAAGAGACCCAGTACTTC; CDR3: CASSLWRQETQYF
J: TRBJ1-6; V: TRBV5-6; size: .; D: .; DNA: TGTGCCAGCAGCTTGGCGGGATATAATTCACCCCTCCACTTT; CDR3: CASSLAGYNSPLHF